What follows describes a single T cell receptor beta chain. Its antigen is undetermined. With 2 bases removed from V and 6 bases from J, the gap between germline ends came to 22 bases. The CDR3 spans 18 residues. Germline V gene data show CDR1 as SGHTA and CDR2 as FQGNSA. This sample is part of a study of PD-L1 blockade in urothelial cancer. Overall study context: Patients previously received 0 to 3 chemotherapy regimens. Broader study findings: Durable benefit accompanied greater 3-week expansion of tumor-associated blood clones.

Sequenced by immunoSEQ multiplex PCR; TCRdb stores in-frame clones only, minus some. The sample records some 22,000 clones, almost 90% being singletons. Sequences were derived from PBMCs, sampled around atezolizumab (anti-PD-L1) treatment. This sequence originates from an older woman with urothelial cancer. V and J are TRBV7-2 and TRBJ2-2, with a weak D call TRBD1 (6 bases). The CDR3 protein is CASSLYWVGGSSAGELFF. The CDR3 region has the DNA TGTGCCAGCAGCTTATACTGGGTAGGGGGTTCAAGTGCCGGGGAGCTGTTTTTT.